The sequence of this T cell receptor (beta chain) was determined in a study of cytomegalovirus exposure and HLA in healthy donors. Findings and limits, study-wide: Accurate HLA-A and HLA-B prediction from TCR beta sequences was reported for most subjects. TRBV6-2, TRBV6-3 and some other V segments were excluded as indistinguishable. It was reportedly the case that the classifier diagnosed cytomegalovirus status with high specificity and sensitivity.

Of note for this clone: Its antigen is unknown.

The donors were healthy bone marrow donors. With 60 Vbeta and 13 Jbeta primers, the PCR was carried out. The protocol was immunoSEQ multiplex PCR, while the TCRdb copy is restricted to in-frame clones and leaves out a portion. The sample holds some 110,000 clones, more than 60% seen once. CDR3 size: 16 residues. From germline, CDR1 is LNHDA and CDR2 SQIVND (reference sequence). Trimming left V 6 bases short and J 2 bases short, with 20 bases between. This chain joins TRBV19 and TRBJ2-7; possibly TRBD2 for D (7 bases). Specimen: PBMCs. The sequence derives from a woman aged 45-65 years in good health and CMV-seropositive. The CDR3 here is CASSLGGARLTYEQYF. CDR3 in DNA: TGTGCCAGTAGCCTGGGGGGGGCGAGGTTGACCTACGAGCAGTACTTC.